This T cell receptor (beta chain) was identified in a study of identical twins. The CDR3 is made up of 12 amino acids. The germline V gene has CDR1 SEHNR and CDR2 FQNEAQ (reference sequence). Deletions cut 6 bases from V and 8 bases from J, with 11 bases between. To note about this clonotype: The antigen is unknown.

After template switching added a universal primer site, the resulting cDNA carried unique molecular identifiers. TCRdb re-analysed the 5' RACE reads in MiXCR, keeping a single row per CDR3 protein. This table has 300,000 to 400,000 distinct CDR3 sequences, 9% to 15% appearing once. Study-level findings and limits: Out-of-frame alpha sequences shared between twins exhibited an excess of low generation probability. The authors drew conclusions from cross-sectional statistical analysis rather than following the same donors. Abundant beta clonotypes from cord blood had fewer insertions, unlike memory repertoires, which showed none.

This sample also appeared in a second study, on yellow fever vaccine responses in identical twins.

This chain links TRBV7-9 with TRBJ2-1, with D possibly being TRBD1 or TRBD2 (6 bases each). Material: CD8+ T cells sorted from blood. The sequence derives from a woman aged 18-29 years in good health. As DNA, the CDR3 is TGTGCCAGCAGTGTGGGGGGCGATGAGCAGTTCTTC. Translating gives CASSVGGDEQFF.